This TCR beta chain was recorded in a study of control samples from healthy donors and cancer patients (dated by TCRdb to 2020 to 2021). The CDR3 has 16 amino acids, counting the end cysteine and phenylalanine. Just the 48-base CDR3 DNA is kept, in frame starting at base 1. CDR1 LGHDT and CDR2 YNNKEL were looked up in the germline V gene (reference sequence). At the junction V is shortened by 0 bases and J by 6 bases, with 16 bases in between. On this clone: The antigen this receptor binds is unknown. Base qualities are not recorded, but no much larger clone differs from it by a single base.

The method behind the library was the immunoSEQ multiplex PCR assay. Imported from immuneACCESS, the table was reduced by TCRdb to in-frame sequences with V and J called. These copies leave out some clones; in studies compared against another copy, an unresolved V gene accounts for under half, and the cause of the remainder is not known. The sample data list just under 60,000 clones, and roughly 90% of these were observed just once. The top ten clones comprise roughly 1.5% of the sample. The sequence was obtained from a middle-aged man with colorectal cancer. The sequence is built from TRBV3-1 (or the pseudogene TRBV3-2) and TRBJ2-3; the D segment cannot be called with confidence. The source material was PBMCs. The sequenced DNA: TGTGCCAGCAGCCAAGATTTCCTTTGGGCTTCTGATACGCAGTATTTT. This gives the protein CASSQDFLWASDTQYF.